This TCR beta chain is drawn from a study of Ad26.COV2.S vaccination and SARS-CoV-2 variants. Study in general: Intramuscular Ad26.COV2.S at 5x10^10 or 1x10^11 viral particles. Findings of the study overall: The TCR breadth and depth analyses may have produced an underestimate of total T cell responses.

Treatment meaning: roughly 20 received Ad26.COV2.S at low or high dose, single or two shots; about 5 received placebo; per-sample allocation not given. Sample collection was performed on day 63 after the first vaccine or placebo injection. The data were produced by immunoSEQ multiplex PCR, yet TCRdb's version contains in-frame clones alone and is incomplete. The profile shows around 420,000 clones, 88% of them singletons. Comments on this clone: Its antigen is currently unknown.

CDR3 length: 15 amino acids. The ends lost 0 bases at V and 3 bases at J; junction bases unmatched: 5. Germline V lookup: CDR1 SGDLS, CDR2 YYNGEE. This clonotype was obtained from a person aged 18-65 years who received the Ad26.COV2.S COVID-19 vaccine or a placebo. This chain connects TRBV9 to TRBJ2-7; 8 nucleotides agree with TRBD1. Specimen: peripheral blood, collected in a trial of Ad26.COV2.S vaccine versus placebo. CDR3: CASSVATGGRYEQYF. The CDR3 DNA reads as TGTGCCAGCAGCGTAGCTACAGGGGGTCGCTACGAGCAGTACTTC.